The source of this T cell receptor beta chain is a study of blood T cell repertoires in COVID-19. V lost 4 bases to trimming and J lost 4 bases, with 14 bases between them. The length of the CDR3 is 14 residues. Germline lookup yields CDR1 LNHDA and CDR2 SQIVND (reference sequence). The table came from immunoSEQ multiplex PCR; TCRdb's copy has only in-frame clones and leaves some out. This sample has roughly 160,000 clones, with 80% to 85% found just once. This clone has only a few counts. The sample consisted of PBMCs or T cells enriched from blood (not recorded which). This chain links TRBV19 with TRBJ2-7, with a possible D match to TRBD1 (5 bases). The sequence came from a woman aged 60-75 years who had recovered from COVID-19. The CDR3 spells CASSTQGVPYEQYF. In DNA form, the CDR3 reads TGTGCCAGTAGTACTCAAGGGGTCCCTTACGAGCAGTACTTC.